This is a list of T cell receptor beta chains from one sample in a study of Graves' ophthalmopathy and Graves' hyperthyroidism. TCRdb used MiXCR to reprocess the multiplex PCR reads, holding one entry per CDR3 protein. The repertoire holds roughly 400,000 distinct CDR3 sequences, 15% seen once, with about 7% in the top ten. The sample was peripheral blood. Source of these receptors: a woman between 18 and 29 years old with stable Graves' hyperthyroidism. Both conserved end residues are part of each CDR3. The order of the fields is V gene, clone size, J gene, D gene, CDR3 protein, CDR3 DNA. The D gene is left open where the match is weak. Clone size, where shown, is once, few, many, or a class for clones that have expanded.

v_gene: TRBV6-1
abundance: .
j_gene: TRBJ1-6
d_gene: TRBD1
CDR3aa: CTSSEWDRVNSPLHF
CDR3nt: TGTACCAGCAGTGAATGGGACAGGGTGAATTCACCCCTCCACTTT

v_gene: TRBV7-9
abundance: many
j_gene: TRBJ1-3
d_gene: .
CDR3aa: CASSLSGNTIYF
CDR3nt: TGTGCCAGCAGTCTCAGTGGAAACACCATATATTTT

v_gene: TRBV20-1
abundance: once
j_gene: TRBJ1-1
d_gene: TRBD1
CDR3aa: CSAISGTGSTEAFF
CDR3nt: TGCAGTGCTATATCCGGGACAGGGTCCACTGAAGCTTTCTTT

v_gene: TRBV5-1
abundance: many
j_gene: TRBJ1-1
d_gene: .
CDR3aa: CASRDPAFTEAFF
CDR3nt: TGCGCCAGCAGAGACCCAGCGTTCACTGAAGCTTTCTTT

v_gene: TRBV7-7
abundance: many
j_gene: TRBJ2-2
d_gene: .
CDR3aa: CASSLEYSRGNTGELFF
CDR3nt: TGTGCTAGCAGCTTAGAGTACAGCAGGGGGAACACCGGGGAGCTGTTTTTT

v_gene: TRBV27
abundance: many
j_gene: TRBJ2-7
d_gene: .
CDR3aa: CASSLKSQGHERYF
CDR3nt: TGTGCCAGCAGTTTAAAGTCGCAGGGCCACGAGCGGTACTTC

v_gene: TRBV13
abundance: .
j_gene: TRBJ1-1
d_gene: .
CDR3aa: CASSPGSYEAFF
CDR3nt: TGTGCCAGCAGCCCGGGGTCATATGAAGCTTTCTTT

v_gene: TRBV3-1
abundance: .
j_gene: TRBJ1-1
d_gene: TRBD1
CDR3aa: CASSLGTARRAFF
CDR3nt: TGTGCCAGCAGCCTAGGGACAGCCAGGAGGGCTTTCTTT

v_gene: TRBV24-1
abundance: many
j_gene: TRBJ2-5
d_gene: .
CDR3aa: CATSDLPGEGAQYF
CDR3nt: TGTGCCACCAGTGATTTACCAGGGGAGGGGGCCCAGTACTTC

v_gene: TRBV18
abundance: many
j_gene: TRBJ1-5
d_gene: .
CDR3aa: CASSPGHGKQPQHF
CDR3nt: TGTGCCAGCTCACCAGGGCATGGGAAGCAGCCCCAGCATTTT

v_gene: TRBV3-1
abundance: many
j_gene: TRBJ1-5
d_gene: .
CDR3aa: CASSPGRSSNQPQHF
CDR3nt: TGTGCCAGCAGTCCCGGACGGAGTAGCAATCAGCCCCAGCATTTT

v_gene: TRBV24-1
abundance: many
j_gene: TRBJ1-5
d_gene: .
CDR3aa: CATSVGGHQPQHF
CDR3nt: TGTGCCACCAGTGTGGGGGGCCATCAGCCCCAGCATTTT

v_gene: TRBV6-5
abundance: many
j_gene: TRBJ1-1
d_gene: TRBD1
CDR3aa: CASRYKLRGGMNTEAFF
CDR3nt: TGTGCCAGCAGATACAAACTCAGGGGGGGTATGAACACTGAAGCTTTCTTT

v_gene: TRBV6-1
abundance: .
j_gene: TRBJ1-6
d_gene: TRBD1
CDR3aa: CASKGGQGPNSPLHF
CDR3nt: TGTGCCAGCAAAGGGGGACAGGGCCCAAATTCACCCCTCCACTTT

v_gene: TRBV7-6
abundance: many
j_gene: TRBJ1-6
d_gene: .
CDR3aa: CASRWDGNSPLHF
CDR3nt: TGTGCCAGCAGATGGGACGGTAATTCACCCCTCCACTTT

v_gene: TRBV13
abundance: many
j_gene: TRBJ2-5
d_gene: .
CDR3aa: CASSLTSETQYF
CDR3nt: TGTGCCAGCAGCTTAACGTCGGAGACCCAGTACTTC

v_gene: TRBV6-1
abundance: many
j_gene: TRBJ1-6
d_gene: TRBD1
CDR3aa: CASTRDRDVNSPLHF
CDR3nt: TGTGCCAGCACTCGGGACAGGGACGTCAATTCACCCCTCCACTTT

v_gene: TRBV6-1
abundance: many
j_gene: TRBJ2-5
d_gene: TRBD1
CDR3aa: CASRQGETQYF
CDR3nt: TGTGCCAGCAGACAGGGGGAGACCCAGTACTTC

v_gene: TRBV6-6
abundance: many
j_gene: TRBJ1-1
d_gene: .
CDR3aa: CATPSPGSGWGEAFF
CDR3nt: TGTGCCACCCCCTCCCCGGGGTCCGGTTGGGGTGAAGCTTTCTTT

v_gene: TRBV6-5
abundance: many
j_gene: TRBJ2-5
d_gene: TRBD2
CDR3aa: CASSYRGGPGETQYF
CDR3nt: TGTGCCAGCAGTTACCGCGGGGGGCCGGGAGAGACCCAGTACTTC

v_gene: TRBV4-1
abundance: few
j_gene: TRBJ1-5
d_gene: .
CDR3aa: CASSQDEGQTLSNQPQHF
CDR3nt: TGCGCCAGCAGCCAAGATGAAGGACAGACTCTAAGCAATCAGCCCCAGCATTTT

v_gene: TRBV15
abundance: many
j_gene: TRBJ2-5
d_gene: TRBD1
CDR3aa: CATSSHRGQETQYF
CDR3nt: TGTGCCACCAGCAGTCACAGGGGTCAAGAGACCCAGTACTTC

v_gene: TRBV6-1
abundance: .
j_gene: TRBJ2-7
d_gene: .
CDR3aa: CASRLGSSEQYF
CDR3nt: TGTGCCAGCAGGCTAGGGTCCTCCGAGCAGTACTTC

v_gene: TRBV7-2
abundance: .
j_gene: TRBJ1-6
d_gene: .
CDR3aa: CASSLYQGNSPLHF
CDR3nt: TGTGCCAGCAGCTTATATCAGGGGAATTCACCCCTCCACTTT

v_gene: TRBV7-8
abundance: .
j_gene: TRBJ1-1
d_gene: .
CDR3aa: CASSLPARRGTEAFF
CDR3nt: TGTGCCAGCAGCTTACCCGCCAGGAGGGGGACTGAAGCTTTCTTT

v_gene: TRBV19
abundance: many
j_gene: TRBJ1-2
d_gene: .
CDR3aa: CASTEGGEEGRIYGYTF
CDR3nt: TGTGCCAGTACCGAGGGGGGAGAGGAGGGGAGGATCTATGGCTACACCTTC

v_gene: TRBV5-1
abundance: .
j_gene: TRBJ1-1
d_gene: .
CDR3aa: CASSLAIRDTEAFF
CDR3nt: TGCGCCAGCAGCTTAGCCATCAGGGACACTGAAGCTTTCTTT